These 5 T cell receptor beta chains share one sample of origin, sequenced in a study of sequential checkpoint blockade in melanoma. Indicated treatment: randomized to nivolumab then ipilimumab (arm A) or the reverse (arm B). TCRdb's table, derived via immunoSEQ multiplex PCR, lists solely in-frame clones and lacks some. Of about 2,500 clones listed, 14% to 15% are singletons. The input for sequencing was tumor tissue (inferred from file names), taken from a patient given nivolumab and ipilimumab in sequence. The receptors stem from a human donor with melanoma.

The chain is built from TRBV6-8 and TRBJ1-3; D not certain. The CDR3 is 12 amino acids. The germline V gene encodes CDR1 MNHGY and CDR2 SAAAGT. V dropped 2 bases and J dropped 11 bases, with 10 bases sitting between them. This CDR3 reads CASSYGRGAIYF. The DNA for the CDR3 is TGTGCCAGCAGTTACGGTCGAGGTGCCATATATTTT.

This clone came up a few times. This chain connects TRBV5-1 to TRBJ2-3, with a tentative D call TRBD1 (5 bases). From germline, CDR1 is SGHRS and CDR2 YFSETQ. CDR3 length: 15 amino acids. With 4 bases removed from V and 0 bases from J, the gap between germline ends came to 12 bases. CDR3 DNA: TGCGCCAGCAGCCGAGGACAATCTAGCACAGATACGCAGTATTTT. Its protein product is CASSRGQSSTDTQYF.

This clone has just a few counts. The junction does not match germline at one end; this may be a read error. The chain uses TRBV28 and TRBJ1-4; no clear D. Germline lookup yields CDR1 MDHEN and CDR2 SYDVKM. This CDR3 spans 12 amino acids. CDR3 in amino acids: CASSLRAKEQQF. The CDR3 region has the DNA TGTGCCAGCAGTTTACGGGCTAAGGAACAGCAGTTT.

The chain couples TRBV11-3 to TRBJ2-1; D tentatively reads TRBD1 or TRBD2 (7 bases each). The CDR3 runs to 14 residues. Germline V gives CDR1 SGHNT, CDR2 YENEEA. V was clipped by 2 bases and J by 13 bases, with 18 bases between them. As DNA, the CDR3 is TGTGCCAGCAGCTTATCGGGGGGTGGGGACAGACAGTTCTTC. Its protein product is CASSLSGGGDRQFF.

This clone was recorded at least ten times. The V and J genes are TRBV11-3 and TRBJ1-2; 8 bases are a match to TRBD1. The J segment lost 7 bases and the V segment lost 5 bases, leaving 15 bases of the junction unmatched. The CDR3 has 16 amino acids. The germline gives CDR1 SGHNT, CDR2 YENEEA. The chain's CDR3 is CASSRILRDRTGGYTF. The CDR3 nucleotides read TGTGCCAGCAGCCGAATTCTCCGGGACAGGACGGGTGGCTACACCTTC.